The clone carrying this T cell receptor (beta chain) turned up a few times. The antigen is undetermined. This record belongs to a study of response to subunit inactivated influenza vaccine. V gave up 4 bases and J gave up 4 bases; unmatched junction bases: 4. The CDR3 extends over 15 amino acids. The germline V gene encodes CDR1 SGHDN and CDR2 FVKESK. Study findings and constraints: With each seasonal influenza vaccination, the authors suggested, few new T cells are recruited.

TCRdb independently ran MiXCR on the RT-PCR reads; one entry per CDR3 protein. The sample shows about 800,000 distinct CDR3 sequences, less than 25% of them seen only once. The chain recombines TRBV14 with TRBJ2-6, with 7 bases matching TRBD1. Sequenced material: PBMCs from blood, taken approximately 5 days after vaccination. The sequence came from a middle-aged man who received an inactivated influenza vaccine. This CDR3 reads CASSPTGRGANVLTF. The CDR3 coding sequence is TGTGCCAGCAGCCCGACAGGGCGCGGGGCCAACGTCCTGACTTTC. The variable domain in full, with the rest retrieved from reference TRBV14 and TRBJ2-6, is EAGVTQFPSHSVIEKGQTVTLRCDPISGHDNLYWYRRVMGKEIKFLLHFVKESKQDESGMPNNRFLAERTGGTYSTLKVQPAELEDSGVYFCASSPTGRGANVLTFGAGSRLTVL.